The present TCR beta chain was sequenced within a study of CD8+ T cells in alopecia areata. As regards this clone: The antigen is not known.

Unmatched junction bases numbered 1, after V lost 1 base and J lost 1 base. In germline, CDR1 is SGHDT, CDR2 YYEEEE. This CDR3 has 15 amino acids. Reverse transcription of extracted RNA yielded cDNA, which provided the sequencing template. Profiled with immunoSEQ multiplex PCR; TCRdb holds only in-frame clones, not every one. The sample has over 150,000 clones, roughly 60% seen once. The sample's treatment: oral pan-JAK inhibitor, 5-10 mg twice daily. Findings of the study overall: A single nonresponder leaves the baseline CD8+ expansion link to response uncertain. Patients shared TCRs less clearly than mice did, possibly for HLA-related reasons. Lesional scalp displayed greater clonality than normal scalp, most notably in alopecia totalis/universalis. Throughout tofacitinib, many expanded lesional clones continued to persist in scalp and blood.

The V call is TRBV5-6, the J call TRBJ2-3; TRBD1 matches at 9 bases. The sequencing here drew on CD4+ T cells sorted from blood, taken at week 24, from a patient treated with tofacitinib. This sequence originates from a human donor with alopecia areata. The CDR3 DNA is TGTGCCAGCAGCTTGAGGACAGGGGGCACAGATACGCAGTATTTT. Amino acids: CASSLRTGGTDTQYF.